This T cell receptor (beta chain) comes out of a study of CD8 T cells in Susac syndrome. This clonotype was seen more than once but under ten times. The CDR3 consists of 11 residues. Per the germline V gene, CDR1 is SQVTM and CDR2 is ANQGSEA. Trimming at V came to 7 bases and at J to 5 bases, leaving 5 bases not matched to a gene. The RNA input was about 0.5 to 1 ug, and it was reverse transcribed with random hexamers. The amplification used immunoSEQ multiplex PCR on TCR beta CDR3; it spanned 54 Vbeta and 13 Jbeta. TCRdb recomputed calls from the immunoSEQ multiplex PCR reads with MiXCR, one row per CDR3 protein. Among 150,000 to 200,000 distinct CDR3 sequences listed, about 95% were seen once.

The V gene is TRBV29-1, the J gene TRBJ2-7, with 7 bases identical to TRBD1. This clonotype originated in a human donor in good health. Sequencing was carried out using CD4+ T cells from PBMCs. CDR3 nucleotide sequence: TGCAGCGCGCGACAGGGCGACGAGCAGTACTTC. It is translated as CSARQGDEQYF.